Sequencing of this T cell receptor beta chain was carried out in a study of blood T cell repertoires in COVID-19. Overall study: The analysed material was cDNA or gDNA that came from T cells, B-cell-depleted T cells, or PBMCs.

CDR3 length: 15 residues. Germline CDR1 SGHRS, CDR2 YFSETQ. V lost 4 bases and J lost 5; bases outside the gene matches: 8. Sequencing was performed with immunoSEQ multiplex PCR; in TCRdb, only in-frame clones are kept and a portion is missing. Seen here are roughly 250,000 clones, approximately 90% observed once, and the top ten hold roughly 8.3%. The V call is TRBV5-1, the J call TRBJ2-2, with 7 bases that match TRBD1. The specimen sequenced was PBMCs or T cells enriched from blood (not recorded which). The receptor's source is a man aged 35 to 55 who had recovered from COVID-19. The CDR3 DNA sequence: TGCGCCAGCAGCATAGACGGGACAGATACCGGGGAGCTGTTTTTT. Protein product: CASSIDGTDTGELFF.